The 10 T cell receptor beta chains presented below share a single source sample, sequenced in a study of response to subunit inactivated influenza vaccine (dated by TCRdb to between 2018 and 2020). The library was made by RT-PCR. This sample was sequenced with an Illumina HiSeq 2500. The raw public reads went through TCRdb reprocessing: fastp at Q25, MiXCR clone calling, in-frame beta chains kept. Entries that share a CDR3 protein sequence are merged under the most common genes and DNA. Within this sample are roughly 700,000 distinct CDR3 sequences, with more than 11% of them counted one time only. 6% to 8% of the sample lies in the top ten. Here the sequenced sample was PBMCs from blood, taken 14 to 15 days before vaccination. These receptors were obtained from a man between 50 and 59 years old who received an inactivated influenza vaccine. Donor details come from another sample of the same person, matched by shared clones.

This clonotype was picked up a small number of times. The V gene is TRBV29-1, the J gene TRBJ2-1; 11 bases map to TRBD2. This CDR3 contains 15 residues. Trimming removed 4 bases from V and 9 bases from J; junction bases left unmatched: 11. Per germline, CDR1 SQVTM and CDR2 ANQGSEA. The CDR3 DNA follows: TGCAGCGTTGCCCTAACTAGCGGGGGATCAAGTGAGCAGTTCTTC. Translation gives CSVALTSGGSSEQFF.

V and J are TRBV11-1 and TRBJ2-5; the D is unclear. Trimming shortened V by 5 bases and J by 5 bases, and 15 bases separated the two germline ends. The germline CDR1 and CDR2 sequences are SGHAT and FQDESV (reference sequence). This CDR3 contains 14 residues. CDR3 nucleotides: TGTGCCAGCAGCCCAAGCTATTCGGACGAGACCCAGTACTTC. Protein: CASSPSYSDETQYF.

The gene calls are TRBV7-6 and TRBJ2-1; no reliable D call. CDR3 length: 14 residues. V lost 5 bases and J 2 bases, leaving 10 bases between the germline ends. Looked up from germline, CDR1 is SGHVS and CDR2 is FNYEAQ. The CDR3 coding sequence is TGTGCCAGCAGCAAACACCGAGCCTACAATGAGCAGTTCTTC. Translating gives CASSKHRAYNEQFF. Looking up the rest from reference TRBV7-6 and TRBJ2-1 gives the full variable domain: GAGVSQSPRYKVTKRGQDVALRCDPISGHVSLYWYRQALGQGPEFLTYFNYEAQQDKSGLPNDRFSAERPEGSISTLTIQRTEQRDSAMYRCASSKHRAYNEQFFGPGTRLTVL.

This clonotype was detected a few times. The chain uses TRBV12-3 or TRBV12-4 and TRBJ1-2, with D possibly TRBD1 on 5 matching bases. This CDR3 is 16 amino acids long. The V end was cut by 6 bases, the J end by 5 bases, with 22 bases between. CDR3 loop: CASSPPAGGASYGYTF. CDR3 nucleotide sequence: TGTGCCAGCAGCCCCCCGGCTGGAGGGGCTAGTTATGGCTACACCTTC.

This clonotype was seen once. The J gene is TRBJ1-1, the V gene TRBV12-3 or TRBV12-4; D is unclear. V lost 2 bases to trimming and J lost 5 bases, with 9 bases between them. The CDR3 has 13 amino acids. The CDR3 region has the DNA TGTGCCAGCAGTTTATGGGAGGGTACTGAAGCTTTCTTT. Translated: CASSLWEGTEAFF.

A few counts support this clonotype. The chain links TRBV27 to TRBJ2-3, with a possible D match to TRBD2 (8 bases). The CDR3 has 18 residues. The V and J ends lost 6 bases and 0 bases respectively, with 22 bases between them. The V gene's germline CDR1 is MNHEY and CDR2 SMNVEV (reference sequence). The CDR3 DNA reads as TGTGCCAGCAGCATCTTGACAGGGCGGGGGGTTAGCACAGATACGCAGTATTTT. Translating gives CASSILTGRGVSTDTQYF.

In its sample, this clonotype was seen many times. The chain uses TRBV12-3 or TRBV12-4 and TRBJ1-2; TRBD1 might be the D (5 bases). The CDR3 is 15 amino acids. Deletions cut 6 bases from V and 1 base from J, with 15 bases between. The CDR3 loop reads CASSPSGTDNYGYTF. The DNA of the CDR3 is TGTGCCAGCAGCCCATCGGGGACCGATAACTATGGCTACACCTTC.

This sequence joins TRBV11-2 and TRBJ2-3; maybe TRBD1 (6 bases). CDR1 and CDR2 from the germline V gene are SGHAT and FQNNGV. Trimming removed 2 bases from V and 5 bases from J, with 8 bases in between. The CDR3 runs to 13 residues. CDR3 amino acids: CASSLYRVDTQYF. In DNA form, the CDR3 reads TGTGCCAGCAGCTTATACAGGGTAGATACGCAGTATTTT.

This chain connects TRBV24-1 to TRBJ2-5; 11 nucleotides align to TRBD1. Trimming removed 3 bases from V and 4 bases from J; junction bases left unmatched: 15. Germline CDR1 reads KGHDR; CDR2 reads SFDVKD. CDR3 length: 19 residues. In DNA, the CDR3 is TGTGCCACCAGTGATCCCTGGACAGGGGGCTTCTCCAACCGAGAGACCCAGTACTTC. It yields the protein CATSDPWTGGFSNRETQYF.

The rearrangement joins TRBV16 to TRBJ1-6, with D maybe TRBD1 (6 bases). Looked up from germline, CDR1 is KGHSY and CDR2 is FQNENV. The CDR3 is made up of 17 amino acids. The V gene lost 5 bases and the J gene lost 7 bases, with 21 bases spanning the gap. The CDR3 DNA reads as TGTGCCAGCAGCAAACACCTCCGGACAGCGGAAAATTCACCCCTCCACTTT. Protein sequence: CASSKHLRTAENSPLHF.